The TCR beta chain described here comes from a study of T cells after yellow fever vaccination. Across the whole study: Preparation of fractions with low cell numbers was performed using SMART-Seq v4 Ultra Low Input.

This clonotype was counted many times. In germline, CDR1 is MRHNA, CDR2 SNTAGT. J lost 4 bases, V lost 2 bases, and 7 bases had no gene match. This CDR3 is 15 amino acids long. A process of 5'RACE template switching, which added a universal primer site and UMIs, was used to make TCR cDNA. One entry per CDR3 protein, called by TCRdb with MiXCR from the 5' RACE reads. The sample includes 250,000 to 400,000 distinct CDR3 sequences, 4.1% of them seen just once. The chain couples TRBV6-4 to TRBJ2-5; 7 positions match TRBD1. The TCR was taken from a man in his late teens or twenties who received the YFV17D yellow fever vaccine. Sequences were derived from PBMCs, sampled 5 days after the yellow fever booster vaccination. CDR3 protein: CASSDPTGDGETQYF. The CDR3 region has the DNA TGTGCCAGCAGTGACCCCACAGGGGATGGAGAGACCCAGTACTTC.